This T cell receptor (beta chain) was identified in a study of blood T cell repertoires in COVID-19. Study-wide background: COVID-19 samples, acute and convalescent, were from the United States, Italy and Spain. The cDNA or gDNA used as material had been derived from T cells, B-cell-depleted T cells, or PBMCs.

A few counts support this clone. TCRdb keeps only in-frame clones here, not all; method: immunoSEQ multiplex PCR. The table includes roughly 400,000 clones, over 75% detected once. Patients in Seattle were enrolled during active infection, then followed longitudinally. V was clipped by 2 bases and J by 2 bases; unmatched bases: 6. The CDR3 is 16 amino acids. CDR1 is SGHRS, CDR2 YFSETQ, per germline. Sequences were obtained from peripheral blood. The TCR originated in a woman aged 60-75 years with COVID-19, enrolled during active disease. The chain uses TRBV5-1 and TRBJ1-3, with 8 bases fitting TRBD1. The CDR3 spells CASSFETGEAGNTIYF. The CDR3 coding sequence is TGCGCCAGCAGCTTCGAGACAGGGGAAGCTGGAAACACCATATATTTT.